The 3 T cell receptor beta chains below all came from one sample that was sequenced in a study of T cells in Graves' hyperthyroidism and ophthalmopathy. Amplification of TCR beta CDR3 regions was performed using RNA transcripts as template. Using the HTBI primer set, a first-round RT-PCR was run on the TCR CDR3. TCRdb independently ran MiXCR on the multiplex PCR reads; one entry per CDR3 protein. Among a few hundred thousand distinct CDR3 sequences listed, roughly 46% were seen once. Sequenced input: peripheral blood or thyroid tissue (not recorded which). All receptors come from an adult woman with Graves' disease, either hyperthyroidism or ophthalmopathy (not recorded which).

The gene calls are TRBV10-3 and TRBJ1-1; D remains ambiguous. Germline lookup yields CDR1 ENHRY and CDR2 SYGVKD. Trimming stripped 9 bases from V and 2 bases from J, with 16 bases between. This CDR3 is built from 14 residues. The CDR3 is CAIWARAGNTEAFF. CDR3 DNA sequence: TGTGCCATTTGGGCAAGGGCTGGAAACACTGAAGCTTTCTTT.

This sequence joins TRBV20-1 and TRBJ2-7; D possibly corresponds to TRBD2 (6 bases). V was clipped by 5 bases and J by 6 bases, with 14 bases between them. Germline CDR1 reads DFQATT; CDR2 reads SNEGSKA (reference sequence). This CDR3 is built from 12 residues. The DNA for the CDR3 is TGCAGTGCTGTAATATCCGGGAGCGAGCAGTACTTC. Its protein is CSAVISGSEQYF.

V usage is TRBV24-1 and J usage is TRBJ1-2, with a possible D match to TRBD1 (5 bases). CDR3 size: 14 residues. V dropped 7 bases and J dropped 2 bases, with 13 bases sitting between them. The germline V gene encodes CDR1 KGHDR and CDR2 SFDVKD. This CDR3 is CATSAGTVNYGYTF. In DNA, the CDR3 is TGTGCCACCAGCGCCGGGACGGTAAACTATGGCTACACCTTC.